The 30 T cell receptor beta chains below come from one sample, sequenced in a study of vaccination and CD4 T cells after COVID-19. CD4+ T cells that had been cultured provided DNA sequenced with the Oncomine TCR Beta short-read assay. TCRdb independently ran MiXCR on the PCR reads; one entry per CDR3 protein. The data show some 6,000 distinct CDR3 sequences, with almost 35% seen just once and roughly 34% held by the top ten. Documented treatment: approximately 9-day PBMC culture with coronavirus spike peptide pools or control peptides (ViraFEST assay). The unexposed donor gave CD4+ T cells before the COVID-19 pandemic (2011-2018). Their recognized antigens are unknown. The specimen sequenced was CD4+ T cells from blood, cultured in vitro. The receptor set was obtained from a human donor in good health.

The gene calls are TRBV6-1 and TRBJ1-1; D is unclear. Germline V gives CDR1 MNHNS, CDR2 SASEGT. V was clipped by 6 bases and J by 1 base, with 15 bases between them. The CDR3 has 15 residues. DNA for the CDR3: TGTGCCAGCAGCATGAGGAGACCTCGGAACACTGAAGCTTTCTTT. This translates into CASSMRRPRNTEAFF.

This rearrangement joins TRBV10-3 to TRBJ1-1; tentative D call: TRBD1 (5 bases). The length of the CDR3 is 13 residues. Germline CDR1 and CDR2: ENHRY and SYGVKD. Trimming pared 2 bases from V and 1 base from J, leaving 5 bases between. DNA of the CDR3: TGTGCCATCAGTGAGGGGGGGAACACTGAAGCTTTCTTT. Its protein product is CAISEGGNTEAFF.

The chain recombines TRBV20-1 with TRBJ1-4; a possible D gene is TRBD1 (6 bases). V lost 4 bases, J lost 6 bases, and 21 bases lay in between. CDR1 and CDR2 from the germline V gene are DFQATT and SNEGSKA (reference sequence). This CDR3 is 16 amino acids long. The CDR3 DNA reads as TGCAGTGCTATGGCCTCTCCCGGGACATGGGATGAAAAACTGTTTTTT. This sequence encodes CSAMASPGTWDEKLFF.

The sample holds one count of this clonotype. The gene calls are TRBV6-4 and TRBJ2-3; 8 bases line up with TRBD2. The CDR3 loop spans 16 amino acids. Germline lookup yields CDR1 MRHNA and CDR2 SNTAGT. V lost 8 bases to trimming and J lost 4 bases; unmatched junction nucleotides: 14. The CDR3 region has the DNA TGTGCCAGCGGGGGTGACCCAAGCGGGGGTGCAGATACGCAGTATTTT. Its translation is CASGGDPSGGADTQYF.

This clonotype was seen more than once but under ten times. This chain uses TRBV27 with TRBJ2-3; 8 nucleotides agree with TRBD1. Losses at the gene ends were 5 bases for V and 1 base for J; bases not matched to a gene: 8. The germline CDR1 and CDR2 sequences are MNHEY and SMNVEV (reference sequence). The length of the CDR3 is 16 residues. CDR3 sequence: CASSIPSGQGTDTQYF. CDR3 nucleotides: TGTGCCAGCAGTATTCCTTCGGGACAGGGCACAGATACGCAGTATTTT.

The V call is TRBV6-1, the J call TRBJ1-2; D not resolved. The CDR3 length is 10 residues. With 1 base removed from V and 8 bases from J, the gap between germline ends came to 2 bases. Germline lookup yields CDR1 MNHNS and CDR2 SASEGT. The DNA for the CDR3 is TGTGCCAGCAGTGAAGAGGGCTACACCTTC. As protein: CASSEEGYTF.

By share, this clonotype counts as large. CDR3 DNA: TGCAGTGCTACGGACAGCGGGGCAGCGAACACCATATATTTT. Protein sequence: CSATDSGAANTIYF. The V and J genes are TRBV20-1 and TRBJ1-3; D is perhaps TRBD1 (6 bases). Deletions cut 4 bases from V and 7 bases from J, with 17 bases between. Germline CDR1 reads DFQATT; CDR2 reads SNEGSKA (reference sequence). The CDR3 is 14 amino acids.

This clonotype was seen a few times. The rearrangement uses TRBV19 and TRBJ1-1; D unclear. The CDR3 totals 13 residues. The V gene's germline CDR1 is LNHDA and CDR2 SQIVND (reference sequence). V was cut by 5 bases and J by 0 bases, with 7 bases left in between. CDR3 loop: CASSSGLNTEAFF. CDR3 nucleotide sequence: TGTGCCAGTAGTTCCGGGTTGAACACTGAAGCTTTCTTT.

V is TRBV5-1 and J is TRBJ1-1; TRBD1 agrees at 10 bases. CDR1 and CDR2 from the germline V gene are SGHRS and YFSETQ. The CDR3 spans 14 residues. Trimming cost V 4 bases and J 1 base; bases outside gene matches: 1. CDR3 nucleotide sequence: TGCGCCAGCAGCCGGGACAGGGGGAACACTGAAGCTTTCTTT. Amino acid sequence: CASSRDRGNTEAFF.

This clonotype was seen only a few times. This rearrangement joins TRBV7-9 to TRBJ1-2, with D tentatively TRBD1 (6 bases). V was trimmed by 7 bases and J by 1 base, leaving 13 bases between them. CDR3 length equals 14 residues. CDR1 is SEHNR, CDR2 FQNEAQ, per germline (reference sequence). The CDR3, as DNA: TGTGCCAGCAATCAGGACAGCTATAACTATGGCTACACCTTC. Its translation: CASNQDSYNYGYTF.

The chain uses TRBV19 and TRBJ1-5; possibly TRBD1 for D (6 bases). Germline CDR1 reads LNHDA; CDR2 reads SQIVND (reference sequence). Trimming took off 6 bases at V and 6 bases at J, with 18 bases between the two ends. This CDR3 is 15 amino acids long. The CDR3, as DNA: TGTGCCAGTAGCAAACCTTCAGGGGTAGGTCAGCCCCAGCATTTT. The encoded protein is CASSKPSGVGQPQHF.

This clonotype was seen only a few times. This rearrangement joins TRBV19 to TRBJ1-3; TRBD1 matches 8 bases. This CDR3 is built from 12 residues. Germline V gene lookup returns CDR1 LNHDA and CDR2 SQIVND (reference sequence). Unmatched junction bases numbered 4, after V lost 8 bases and J lost 7 bases. The CDR3 is CASGTGDNTIYF. The DNA for the CDR3 is TGTGCCAGTGGGACAGGAGATAACACCATATATTTT.

Written as DNA, the CDR3 is TGTGCCACCAGTGACCCTTGGACGGGAGCCTACGAGCAGTACTTC. This translates into CATSDPWTGAYEQYF. The V and J genes are TRBV24-1 and TRBJ2-7, with a possible D match to TRBD2 (6 bases). V shed 4 bases and J shed 2 bases, with 14 bases lying between them. This CDR3 is built from 15 residues. Germline lookup yields CDR1 KGHDR and CDR2 SFDVKD.

In its sample, this clonotype was seen a few times. J is TRBJ2-7 and V is TRBV10-1, with D perhaps given as TRBD1 or TRBD2 (5 bases each). Germline CDR1 and CDR2: WNHNN and SYGVQD (reference sequence). The CDR3 is made up of 16 amino acids. The V end was cut by 1 base, the J end by 0 bases, with 13 bases between. The chain's CDR3 is CASSEFNGASSYEQYF. In DNA, the CDR3 is TGCGCCAGCAGTGAGTTCAACGGGGCGAGCTCCTACGAGCAGTACTTC.

This chain joins TRBV20-1 and TRBJ2-1; 15 bases line up with TRBD2. This CDR3 is built from 14 residues. The ends lost 7 bases at V and 6 bases at J; junction bases unmatched: 4. The germline gives CDR1 DFQATT, CDR2 SNEGSKA (reference sequence). CDR3 region: CSVRTSGGANEQFF. Written as DNA, the CDR3 is TGCAGTGTCAGGACTAGCGGGGGGGCCAATGAGCAGTTCTTC.

The rearrangement joins TRBV12-5 to TRBJ1-2, with D tentatively TRBD1 (5 bases). This CDR3 region has 13 residues. The ends were cut back, 6 bases at V and 3 bases at J, with 11 bases in the middle. Germline V CDR1 and CDR2: LGHNT, FRNRAP. The CDR3 bases are TGTGCTAGTGGAGGGGACGGATACTATGGCTACACCTTC. Translation gives CASGGDGYYGYTF.

This clonotype has a single count. The rearrangement uses TRBV5-8 and TRBJ1-1; no clear D gene. This CDR3 spans 13 amino acids. The V end was cut by 4 bases, the J end by 5 bases, with 12 bases between. The germline V gene encodes CDR1 SGHTS and CDR2 YDEGEE. CDR3 loop: CASSRNDRTEAFF. Written as DNA, the CDR3 is TGTGCCAGCAGCCGAAATGATCGGACTGAAGCTTTCTTT.

The chain couples TRBV6-1 to TRBJ2-1; D not certain. This CDR3 has 13 residues. V dropped 8 bases and J dropped 0 bases, with 8 bases sitting between them. Germline V gene sequence: CDR1 MNHNS, CDR2 SASEGT. CDR3 sequence: CASEGVSYNEQFF. The CDR3 DNA follows: TGTGCCAGCGAAGGCGTCTCCTACAATGAGCAGTTCTTC.

The rearrangement links TRBV5-8 to TRBJ2-2, with D unresolved. This CDR3 comprises 14 residues. V gave up 0 bases and J gave up 4 bases, with 7 bases separating them. Germline CDR1 and CDR2: SGHTS and YDEGEE. CDR3 nucleotides: TGTGCCAGCAGCTTGGAGGTATTCACCGGGGAGCTGTTTTTT. It specifies CASSLEVFTGELFF.

This clonotype turned up a few times. V usage is TRBV27 and J usage is TRBJ2-7; 7 bases match TRBD1. Trimming removed 4 bases from V and 3 bases from J; junction bases left unmatched: 6. The CDR3 covers 14 residues. The germline V gene has CDR1 MNHEY and CDR2 SMNVEV (reference sequence). In nucleotides, the CDR3 is TGTGCCAGCAGTTCGCGAGGGGGCTACTACGAGCAGTACTTC. Translation gives CASSSRGGYYEQYF.

The chain has TRBV14 and TRBJ1-1; weak D call: TRBD1 (5 bases). The ends were cut back, 0 bases at V and 11 bases at J, with 10 bases in the middle. The CDR3 is 12 amino acids. In germline, CDR1 is SGHDN, CDR2 FVKESK. The CDR3 here is CASSQDRAKAFF. The DNA for the CDR3 is TGTGCCAGCAGCCAAGACAGGGCAAAGGCTTTCTTT.

The chain combines TRBV18 with TRBJ2-3, with 8 positions matching TRBD1. The CDR3 spans 16 residues. Trimming cost V 3 bases and J 1 base; bases outside gene matches: 6. Germline V CDR1 and CDR2: KGHSH, LQKENI. CDR3 nucleotide sequence: TGTGCCAGCTCACCTCCCGGACAGGGCGGCACAGATACGCAGTATTTT. Translating it yields CASSPPGQGGTDTQYF.

The chain uses TRBV7-9 and TRBJ2-7; possible D gene TRBD2, 5 bases. The germline gives CDR1 SEHNR, CDR2 FQNEAQ (reference sequence). The CDR3 has 12 amino acids. V lost 5 bases and J 9 bases, leaving 14 bases between the germline ends. The CDR3 sequence is CASSPLARGQYF. CDR3 sequence (DNA): TGTGCCAGCAGCCCTCTAGCACGCGGGCAGTACTTC.

This clonotype was recorded a few times. The rearrangement joins TRBV15 to TRBJ1-1; no clear D gene. V was clipped by 0 bases and J by 5 bases, with 7 bases between them. Germline V CDR1 and CDR2: LNHNV, YYDKDF (reference sequence). The CDR3 is made up of 13 amino acids. The CDR3 is CATSRDQVTEAFF. The CDR3 DNA reads as TGTGCCACCAGCAGAGATCAGGTGACTGAAGCTTTCTTT.

The chain links TRBV20-1 to TRBJ1-5; 7 bases match TRBD1. V lost 5 bases, J lost 4 bases, and 14 bases stayed unmatched. Germline assignment: CDR1 DFQATT and CDR2 SNEGSKA (reference sequence). CDR3 length: 16 amino acids. As DNA, the CDR3 is TGCAGTGCTGCCCGGACAGGAGGGAAGGTTAATCAGCCCCAGCATTTT. Translation gives CSAARTGGKVNQPQHF.

The J gene is TRBJ2-5, the V gene TRBV6-1; 7 bases agree with TRBD2. V lost 6 bases, J lost 2 bases, and 6 bases stayed unmatched. Germline V gene lookup returns CDR1 MNHNS and CDR2 SASEGT. This CDR3 has 14 residues. CDR3 protein: CASRGSGAQETQYF. The CDR3, as DNA: TGTGCCAGCAGAGGAAGCGGGGCACAAGAGACCCAGTACTTC.

This chain links TRBV19 with TRBJ2-1; 7 bases match TRBD2. The CDR3 covers 14 residues. CDR1 and CDR2 from the germline V gene are LNHDA and SQIVND (reference sequence). V lost 7 bases to trimming and J lost 0 bases; unmatched junction nucleotides: 3. The CDR3 DNA reads TGTGCCAGTATCTCTAGCGGCTCCTACAATGAGCAGTTCTTC. Its translation is CASISSGSYNEQFF.

The gene calls are TRBV24-1 and TRBJ2-5; D is possibly TRBD1 (6 bases). Germline CDR1 KGHDR, CDR2 SFDVKD. CDR3 length: 16 residues. The germline V and J ends were trimmed by 4 bases and 0 bases, with 14 bases remaining between them. CDR3 loop: CATSDPKQGNQETQYF. As DNA, the CDR3 is TGTGCCACCAGTGACCCTAAACAGGGAAACCAAGAGACCCAGTACTTC.

This clonotype appeared a few times. The rearrangement joins TRBV7-3 to TRBJ2-2; TRBD1 might be the D (5 bases). Germline V gives CDR1 SGHTA, CDR2 FQGTGA. V was pared by 5 bases and J by 4 bases, with 8 bases between. The CDR3 sequence is 13 residues long. The CDR3 nucleotides read TGTGCCAGCAGCCCCCAGGGCACCGGGGAGCTGTTTTTT. Amino acids: CASSPQGTGELFF.

This clonotype is judged medium-sized. The chain has TRBV10-3 and TRBJ1-2, with D possibly TRBD1 on 6 matching bases. CDR1 is ENHRY, CDR2 SYGVKD, per germline. CDR3 length equals 12 residues. Deletions cut 10 bases from V and 8 bases from J, with 17 bases between. This CDR3 is CATKGGDFGYTF. CDR3 DNA: TGTGCCACCAAGGGGGGAGATTTCGGCTACACCTTC.